One and the same sample provided the 23 T cell receptor beta chains below, sequenced in a study of OX40 agonist ivuxolimab in advanced cancers. Sequencing used immunoSEQ multiplex PCR; TCRdb keeps in-frame clones, though not all of them. The sample records 15,000 or so clones, 70% to 75% being singletons. Specimen: CD4+ or CD8+ T cells sorted from blood, collected in a trial of the OX40 agonist ivuxolimab. These receptors were collected from an adult with an advanced solid tumor such as melanoma, head and neck, liver or kidney cancer.

The chain links TRBV4-2 to TRBJ1-5; 8 bases are a match to TRBD1. Germline trimming cut 0 bases from V and 8 bases from J; bases unmatched to any gene: 9. CDR3 size: 16 residues. Germline CDR1 LGHNA, CDR2 YNFKEQ. CDR3 sequence reads: CASSQEIGTGGEPQHF. The CDR3, as DNA: TGTGCCAGCAGCCAAGAGATTGGGACAGGCGGGGAGCCCCAGCATTTT.

This clone occurred a few times. V usage is TRBV7-9 and J usage is TRBJ2-1; D possibly matches TRBD1 or TRBD2 (5 bases each). This CDR3 is 15 amino acids long. The V end was cut by 5 bases, the J end by 4 bases, with 15 bases between. Germline CDR1 SEHNR, CDR2 FQNEAQ (reference sequence). CDR3 sequence reads: CASSRLGTDYNEQFF. The CDR3 bases are TGTGCCAGCAGCCGTTTGGGGACCGATTACAATGAGCAGTTCTTC.

The gene calls are TRBV6-5 and TRBJ2-1; D could derive from TRBD1 or TRBD2 (5 bases each). Germline CDR1 reads MNHEY; CDR2 reads SVGAGI. The CDR3 has 16 amino acids. Trimming pared 2 bases from V and 6 bases from J, leaving 17 bases between. The DNA of the CDR3 is TGTGCCAGCAGTTACGGCGGATCGGGGACCGTCAATGAGCAGTTCTTC. The encoded protein is CASSYGGSGTVNEQFF.

This chain uses TRBV28 with TRBJ1-1, with D unclear. Trimming cost V 3 bases and J 7 bases, with 9 bases left between them. Germline assignment: CDR1 MDHEN and CDR2 SYDVKM. This CDR3 is 12 amino acids long. In nucleotides, the CDR3 is TGTGCCAGCAGTTTTGCCAGATTTGAAGCTTTCTTT. Translation: CASSFARFEAFF.

The chain carries TRBV28 and TRBJ2-2; 9 bases match TRBD1. Germline CDR1 reads MDHEN; CDR2 reads SYDVKM. The junction had 9 bases not matched to a gene; V was cut back by 6 bases and J by 4 bases. The CDR3 has 16 amino acids. The chain's CDR3 is CASRFPGQGTTGELFF. The DNA of the CDR3 is TGTGCCAGCAGATTTCCGGGACAGGGAACCACCGGGGAGCTGTTTTTT.

The gene calls are TRBV4-2 and TRBJ2-4; unclear D gene. The length of the CDR3 is 16 residues. V was trimmed by 0 bases and J by 0 bases, leaving 9 bases between them. Per germline, CDR1 LGHNA and CDR2 YNFKEQ. CDR3 sequence reads: CASSQEVDVAKNIQYF. In nucleotides, the CDR3 is TGTGCCAGCAGCCAAGAAGTGGACGTAGCCAAAAACATTCAGTACTTC.

This chain's CDR3 is CASSLEGKAFF. Here the CDR3 DNA reads TGTGCCAGCAGCTTAGAGGGGAAAGCTTTCTTT. This chain links TRBV11-3 with TRBJ1-1; D gene ambiguous. Looked up from germline, CDR1 is SGHNT and CDR2 is YENEEA. V shed 0 bases and J shed 9 bases, with 5 bases lying between them. This CDR3 is built from 11 residues.

V gene TRBV7-3 combines with J gene TRBJ2-7; the D gene is possibly TRBD1 (6 bases). Trimming removed 0 bases at V and 2 bases at J, with 11 bases between. Germline-derived CDR1 and CDR2 are SGHTA and FQGTGA. This CDR3 spans 15 amino acids. DNA of the CDR3: TGTGCCAGCAGCTTAACAGGGGGTGTCACCTACGAGCAGTACTTC. This gives the protein CASSLTGGVTYEQYF. The full variable domain, with the rest looked up from reference TRBV7-3 and TRBJ2-7, is GAGVSQTPSNKVTEKGKYVELRCDPISGHTALYWYRQSLGQGPEFLIYFQGTGAADDSGLPNDRFFAVRPEGSVSTLKIQRTERGDSAVYLCASSLTGGVTYEQYFGPGTRLTVT.

V usage is TRBV7-3 and J usage is TRBJ2-3; 9 bases line up with TRBD1. The trim removed 3 bases at V and 4 bases at J, leaving 5 bases unmatched. Germline V CDR1 and CDR2: SGHTA, FQGTGA. The CDR3 runs to 15 residues. In DNA, the CDR3 is TGTGCCAGCAGCTTGACAGGGGGTATCGCAGATACGCAGTATTTT. Protein: CASSLTGGIADTQYF. The complete variable domain, with remaining parts taken from reference TRBV7-3 and TRBJ2-3, reads GAGVSQTPSNKVTEKGKYVELRCDPISGHTALYWYRQSLGQGPEFLIYFQGTGAADDSGLPNDRFFAVRPEGSVSTLKIQRTERGDSAVYLCASSLTGGIADTQYFGPGTRLTVL.

Regarding this clone: Additional DNA sequences in this sample encode the identical CDR3. The chain is built from TRBV19 and TRBJ2-7; 7 bases agree with TRBD1. Germline loops: CDR1 LNHDA, CDR2 SQIVND (reference sequence). CDR3 length: 14 amino acids. With V trimmed by 5 bases and J by 3 bases, 7 bases remained unmatched. In DNA form, the CDR3 reads TGTGCCAGTAGTCCACGACAGGGTGGCTACGAGCAGTACTTC. It codes for CASSPRQGGYEQYF.

This chain connects TRBV6-5 to TRBJ1-5; maybe TRBD1 (6 bases). V gave up 8 bases and J gave up 7 bases, with 18 bases separating them. This CDR3 has 14 residues. The germline V gene encodes CDR1 MNHEY and CDR2 SVGAGI. The chain's CDR3 is CASGNTGLGQPQHF. DNA for the CDR3: TGTGCCAGCGGGAATACAGGGCTGGGGCAGCCCCAGCATTTT.

This clone appeared once. V is TRBV19 and J is TRBJ2-7; D is perhaps TRBD2 (6 bases). In germline, CDR1 is LNHDA, CDR2 SQIVND (reference sequence). This CDR3 contains 13 residues. Trimming stripped 5 bases from V and 5 bases from J, with 13 bases between. CDR3 nucleotides: TGTGCCAGTAGTCCCCGACTAGTACACGAGCAGTACTTC. Its translation: CASSPRLVHEQYF.

V gene TRBV11-3 combines with J gene TRBJ2-1, with D perhaps matching TRBD1 or TRBD2 (6 bases each). The CDR3 runs to 15 residues. Per germline, CDR1 SGHNT and CDR2 YENEEA. The V end was cut by 5 bases, the J end by 8 bases, with 19 bases between. In DNA form, the CDR3 reads TGTGCCAGCAGCACCCGGGATGAGGGGGGCGATGAGCAGTTCTTC. Amino acid sequence: CASSTRDEGGDEQFF.

The rearrangement uses TRBV6-5 and TRBJ1-5; 10 nucleotides align to TRBD1. The CDR3 is 13 residues long. The germline CDR1 and CDR2 sequences are MNHEY and SVGAGI. J lost 7 bases, V lost 8 bases, and 5 bases had no gene match. CDR3 in amino acids: CASGPGQGQPQHF. The CDR3 DNA sequence: TGTGCCAGCGGGCCGGGACAGGGGCAGCCCCAGCATTTT.

The chain carries TRBV7-6 and TRBJ1-3; possibly TRBD1 for D (6 bases). The CDR3 runs 14 residues. V shed 5 bases and J shed 3 bases, with 11 bases lying between them. The germline gives CDR1 SGHVS, CDR2 FNYEAQ. CDR3 in DNA: TGTGCCAGCAGCGCGACAGGTGGTGGAAACACCATATATTTT. Translated: CASSATGGGNTIYF.

The V gene is TRBV27, the J gene TRBJ2-1; TRBD1 might be the D (5 bases). The V end lost 4 bases, the J end lost 7 bases, and 17 bases lay between the germline ends. Germline lookup yields CDR1 MNHEY and CDR2 SMNVEV (reference sequence). The CDR3 sequence is 15 residues long. DNA for the CDR3: TGTGCCAGCAGTTATCAGGGTTCGAAGAAGAATGAGCAGTTCTTC. The encoded protein is CASSYQGSKKNEQFF.

The chain links TRBV27 to TRBJ2-7, with D possibly matching TRBD1 (5 bases). The V end lost 3 bases, the J end lost 6 bases, and 12 bases lay between the germline ends. Germline values: CDR1 MNHEY, CDR2 SMNVEV (reference sequence). CDR3 length: 13 amino acids. The CDR3 spells CASSLLRDSEQYF. The CDR3 nucleotides read TGTGCCAGCAGTTTGCTCAGGGATAGCGAGCAGTACTTC.

The rearrangement joins TRBV5-6 to TRBJ1-1; D gene ambiguous. This CDR3 comprises 15 residues. V gave up 0 bases and J gave up 6 bases, with 15 bases separating them. Germline V lookup: CDR1 SGHDT, CDR2 YYEEEE. The CDR3 DNA reads as TGTGCCAGCAGCTTGGGTTCCGGGTCAAACGCTGAAGCTTTCTTT. It is translated as CASSLGSGSNAEAFF.

This clone was observed a few times. V and J are TRBV12-5 and TRBJ2-1; 7 nucleotides agree with TRBD1. The ends lost 2 bases at V and 8 bases at J; junction bases unmatched: 9. Germline values: CDR1 LGHNT, CDR2 FRNRAP. The CDR3 sequence is 15 residues long. CDR3 region: CASGLSKGAGDEQFF. For the CDR3, the DNA is TGTGCTAGTGGTTTGTCCAAGGGGGCCGGTGATGAGCAGTTCTTC.

This rearrangement joins TRBV5-1 to TRBJ2-7; 7 bases map to TRBD2. V lost 0 bases, J lost 1 base, and 7 bases stayed unmatched. The CDR3 is made up of 16 amino acids. Germline loops: CDR1 SGHRS, CDR2 YFSETQ. For the CDR3, the DNA is TGCGCCAGCAGCTTGGGTAGCGGGTTGGGGTCCTACGAGCAGTACTTC. This translates into CASSLGSGLGSYEQYF.

Concerning this clone: Other DNA sequences within the sample encode an identical CDR3. The chain combines TRBV7-6 with TRBJ1-2; 7 positions agree with TRBD1. Trimming at V came to 3 bases and at J to 8 bases, leaving 9 bases not matched to a gene. This CDR3 contains 14 residues. In germline, CDR1 is SGHVS, CDR2 FNYEAQ. CDR3 DNA: TGTGCCAGCAGCTTGGAGGGGGCAGGGGGGGGCTACACCTTC. Translated: CASSLEGAGGGYTF.

The CDR3 spells CASSSTTSRRSDTQYF. As DNA, the CDR3 is TGTGCCAGCAGCTCGACGACTAGTCGCCGTTCGGATACGCAGTATTTT. The rearrangement links TRBV7-9 to TRBJ2-3; perhaps TRBD2 as D (6 bases). This CDR3 has 16 residues. Deletions cut 4 bases from V and 6 bases from J, with 20 bases between. From germline, CDR1 is SEHNR and CDR2 FQNEAQ (reference sequence). Filled out from reference TRBV7-9 and TRBJ2-3, the complete variable domain reads DTGVSQNPRHKITKRGQNVTFRCDPISEHNRLYWYRQTLGQGPEFLTYFQNEAQLEKSRLLSDRFSAERPKGSFSTLEIQRTEQGDSAMYLCASSSTTSRRSDTQYFGPGTRLTVL.

In this sample, this clone turned up a few times. The rearrangement joins TRBV19 to TRBJ2-5; 9 positions agree with TRBD1. J lost 2 bases, V lost 4 bases, and 5 bases had no gene match. The CDR3 covers 15 residues. The germline V gene has CDR1 LNHDA and CDR2 SQIVND (reference sequence). The CDR3 loop reads CASSTDRGPQETQYF. The CDR3 DNA reads TGTGCCAGTAGTACGGACAGGGGTCCACAAGAGACCCAGTACTTC.